The 29 T cell receptor beta chains listed next were all sequenced from one sample in a study of T cell repertoires in cytomegalovirus infection. MiXCR, applied by TCRdb to the reads, yields one record per CDR3 protein. The sample lists hundreds of thousands of distinct CDR3 sequences, 30% to 40% occurring once. The antigens these receptors bind are not known. The specimen was cultured PBMCs, collected from culture after CMV antigen stimulation. The receptors stem from a human donor in good health (CMV status not recorded). Some clones in this sample may be carry-over from other donors' samples.

The chain couples TRBV4-1 to TRBJ1-6; D gene unclear. Germline CDR1 and CDR2: MGHRA and YSYEKL. The CDR3 totals 13 residues. V was shortened by 0 bases and J by 10 bases, with 7 bases between the two germline ends. The CDR3: CASSQDVLSPLHF. The CDR3 DNA reads as TGCGCCAGCAGCCAAGATGTCTTATCACCCCTCCACTTT.

In regard to this clonotype: It is likely a read error, because the conserved phenylalanine at the end of the CDR3 is missing. CDR3 region: CASSSPPPARGYTL. The DNA of the CDR3 is TGTGCCAGCAGCTCACCCCCCCCGGCCCGGGGCTACACCTTA. The genes are TRBV7-2 and TRBJ1-2; no clear D gene. Looked up from germline, CDR1 is SGHTA and CDR2 is FQGNSA. The CDR3 runs 14 residues. V was cut by 4 bases and J by 8 bases, with 17 bases left in between.

This clonotype was detected only a few times. The chain carries TRBV7-9 and TRBJ2-2; D is tentatively TRBD1 or TRBD2 (6 bases each). Trimming pared 5 bases from V and 5 bases from J, leaving 15 bases between. Per the germline V gene, CDR1 is SEHNR and CDR2 is FQNEAQ (reference sequence). The CDR3 is made up of 15 amino acids. CDR3 nucleotides: TGTGCCAGCAGCAACGGAGGGGGTTGGACCGGGGAGCTGTTTTTT. Translation: CASSNGGGWTGELFF.

This chain connects TRBV19 to TRBJ2-3; no clear D. Germline lookup yields CDR1 LNHDA and CDR2 SQIVND (reference sequence). The CDR3 spans 15 residues. V gave up 2 bases and J gave up 4 bases, with 13 bases separating them. Written as DNA, the CDR3 is TGTGCCAGTAGTATACTCAAGGGTGGCGCAGATACGCAGTATTTT. It codes for CASSILKGGADTQYF.

V and J are TRBV20-1 and TRBJ2-3, with 9 bases fitting TRBD2. This CDR3 comprises 13 residues. Germline V gene sequence: CDR1 DFQATT, CDR2 SNEGSKA (reference sequence). V trimming: 8 bases; J trimming: 4 bases; junction bases outside the gene matches: 7. This CDR3 reads CSLGGLASDTQYF. The CDR3 bases are TGCAGTCTCGGGGGACTAGCTTCAGATACGCAGTATTTT.

This clonotype was seen many times. The V call is TRBV6-6, the J call TRBJ1-5, with 7 bases lining up with TRBD1. This CDR3 region has 17 residues. V lost 5 bases and J lost 0; bases outside the gene matches: 10. The germline gives CDR1 MNHNY, CDR2 SVGAGI (reference sequence). DNA of the CDR3: TGTGCCAGCAGTAGCGGGCCAGGGGGTGTTAGCAATCAGCCCCAGCATTTT. Translation: CASSSGPGGVSNQPQHF.

This clonotype has a handful of counts. The J gene is TRBJ1-5, the V gene TRBV12-3 or TRBV12-4; D perhaps matches TRBD1 (6 bases). CDR3 size: 14 residues. Trimming pared 9 bases from V and 4 bases from J, leaving 16 bases between. Here the CDR3 reads CASWGDRSNQPQHF. CDR3 coding DNA: TGTGCCAGTTGGGGAGACAGGTCAAATCAGCCCCAGCATTTT.

The chain uses TRBV30 and TRBJ1-1; D is possibly TRBD1 (5 bases). Germline assignment: CDR1 GTSNPN and CDR2 SVGIG (reference sequence). Trimming took off 7 bases at V and 5 bases at J, with 17 bases between the two ends. The CDR3 runs to 13 residues. The CDR3 coding sequence is TGTGCCTCCTGGGGGGGGTTTCAAACTGAAGCTTTCTTT. Amino acid sequence: CASWGGFQTEAFF.

This clonotype occurred many times. J is TRBJ1-4 and V is TRBV7-2; TRBD1 might be the D (5 bases). The germline V and J ends were trimmed by 1 base and 10 bases, with 16 bases remaining between them. The CDR3 has 15 amino acids. CDR1 and CDR2 (germline): SGHTA, FQGNSA. This CDR3 reads CASSLVYGARGKLFF. CDR3 bases: TGTGCCAGCAGCTTAGTCTACGGGGCGCGGGGAAAACTGTTTTTT.

J is TRBJ2-7 and V is TRBV6-2 or TRBV6-3; possible D gene TRBD2, 6 bases. CDR1 MNHEY and CDR2 SVGEGT come from the germline V gene. V lost 6 bases to trimming and J lost 6 bases, with 15 bases between them. The CDR3 runs to 13 residues. CDR3 residues: CASRRLGKGEQYF. The DNA for the CDR3 is TGTGCCAGCAGGAGACTAGGGAAGGGCGAGCAGTACTTC.

The chain employs TRBV7-9 and TRBJ2-1; 13 bases are a match to TRBD2. CDR3 length: 16 amino acids. Germline V gives CDR1 SEHNR, CDR2 FQNEAQ (reference sequence). V lost 7 bases to trimming and J lost 5 bases; unmatched junction nucleotides: 8. This CDR3 reads CASNTPGTSGDNEQFF. The CDR3 nucleotides read TGTGCCAGCAACACCCCTGGGACTAGCGGGGACAATGAGCAGTTCTTC.

In its sample, this clonotype was seen many times. The rearrangement joins TRBV7-9 to TRBJ2-5; 8 nucleotides align to TRBD1. Germline V gives CDR1 SEHNR, CDR2 FQNEAQ (reference sequence). The CDR3 is 15 amino acids. J gave up 2 bases and V 7 bases, and 9 bases lay outside the gene matches. CDR3 loop: CASTPTGARQETQYF. DNA for the CDR3: TGTGCCAGCACCCCGACAGGGGCACGACAAGAGACCCAGTACTTC.

The V call is TRBV7-2, the J call TRBJ1-4, with TRBD1 identical over 7 bases. V was clipped by 3 bases and J by 8 bases; unmatched bases: 6. The CDR3 extends over 14 amino acids. Germline CDR1 and CDR2: SGHTA and FQGNSA. CDR3 protein: CASSFAQGGEKLFF. CDR3 DNA: TGTGCCAGCAGCTTTGCGCAGGGGGGCGAAAAACTGTTTTTT. Full variable domain (rest looked up from reference TRBV7-2 and TRBJ1-4): GAGVSQSPSNKVTEKGKDVELRCDPISGHTALYWYRQSLGQGLEFLIYFQGNSAPDKSGLPSDRFSAERTGGSVSTLTIQRTQQEDSAVYLCASSFAQGGEKLFFGSGTQLSVL.

This rearrangement joins TRBV20-1 to TRBJ2-5, with D perhaps TRBD1 (6 bases). V gave up 5 bases and J gave up 4 bases, with 11 bases separating them. In germline, CDR1 is DFQATT, CDR2 SNEGSKA (reference sequence). This CDR3 is 12 amino acids long. The CDR3, as DNA: TGCAGTGCTTTAGGGGGTGGAGAGACCCAGTACTTC. Translated: CSALGGGETQYF.

The chain couples TRBV7-2 to TRBJ2-2, with TRBD1 matching 7 bases. The V gene end was trimmed by 5 bases and the J gene end by 5 bases; junction bases not matched to a gene: 8. From germline, CDR1 is SGHTA and CDR2 FQGNSA. The CDR3 loop spans 15 amino acids. The CDR3 here is CASSVDRDRTGELFF. The CDR3 bases are TGTGCCAGCAGCGTCGACAGGGATAGGACCGGGGAGCTGTTTTTT.

The rearrangement uses TRBV18 and TRBJ2-7; TRBD2 matches at 8 bases. Germline trimming cut 6 bases from V and 1 base from J; bases unmatched to any gene: 8. There are 15 residues in the CDR3. In germline, CDR1 is KGHSH, CDR2 LQKENI. This chain's CDR3 is CASSRNTGGSYEQYF. The CDR3, as DNA: TGTGCCAGCTCTCGGAACACGGGAGGGTCCTACGAGCAGTACTTC.

CDR3 protein: CSAQDRVNTEAFF. DNA for the CDR3: TGCAGTGCTCAAGACAGGGTCAACACTGAAGCTTTCTTT. The gene calls are TRBV20-1 and TRBJ1-1, with 7 positions matching TRBD1. The ends lost 5 bases at V and 2 bases at J; junction bases unmatched: 5. This CDR3 has 13 residues. The germline CDR1 and CDR2 sequences are DFQATT and SNEGSKA (reference sequence).

The chain joins TRBV7-2 to TRBJ1-1; D is unclear. The V end lost 2 bases, the J end lost 5 bases, and 6 bases lay between the germline ends. The CDR3 sequence is 12 residues long. The germline V gene encodes CDR1 SGHTA and CDR2 FQGNSA. This CDR3 reads CASSLQRTEAFF. DNA for the CDR3: TGTGCCAGCAGCTTACAGCGAACTGAAGCTTTCTTT.

This clonotype showed up just a few times. The V gene is TRBV12-3 or TRBV12-4, the J gene TRBJ2-7, with 7 bases that match TRBD2. J was trimmed by 6 bases and V by 8 bases; bases with no gene match: 13. This CDR3 comprises 14 residues. The DNA for the CDR3 is TGTGCCAGCTCGTGGGCGGGAGTAGGTGGCGAGCAGTACTTC. Translating gives CASSWAGVGGEQYF.

Regarding this clonotype: This may be a read error: a much more frequent sequence differs by one nucleotide. This chain connects TRBV7-2 to TRBJ2-7; maybe TRBD1 (5 bases). Looked up from germline, CDR1 is SGHTA and CDR2 is FQGNSA. The CDR3 covers 14 residues. Here the CDR3 reads CASSLVQGGHEQCF. CDR3 DNA: TGTGCCAGCAGCTTAGTGCAGGGCGGCCACGAGCAGTGCTTC.

V and J are TRBV7-6 and TRBJ2-2, with 8 bases fitting TRBD1. Trimming removed 1 base from V and 5 bases from J; junction bases left unmatched: 6. The CDR3 totals 16 residues. Germline values: CDR1 SGHVS, CDR2 FNYEAQ. CDR3 region: CASSLVQGARTGELFF. CDR3 nucleotides: TGTGCCAGCAGCTTAGTTCAGGGGGCGAGGACCGGGGAGCTGTTTTTT.

This clonotype was picked up a small number of times. The chain links TRBV6-1 to TRBJ1-5, with a possible D match to TRBD1 (5 bases). The CDR3 length is 17 residues. V shed 3 bases and J shed 0 bases, with 15 bases lying between them. Germline CDR1 reads MNHNS; CDR2 reads SASEGT. For the CDR3, the DNA is TGTGCCAGCAGTGATTCTACCGACAGATATAGCAATCAGCCCCAGCATTTT. Translating gives CASSDSTDRYSNQPQHF.

This clonotype was observed once. The chain is built from TRBV2 and TRBJ1-2; D unresolved. With 3 bases removed from V and 4 bases from J, the gap between germline ends came to 12 bases. Germline CDR1 is SNHLY and CDR2 is FYNNEI. The CDR3 has 14 amino acids. CDR3 DNA sequence: TGTGCCAGCAGTGAGGGAAGAGCCGGCTATGGCTACACCTTC. Translation: CASSEGRAGYGYTF.

The rearrangement links TRBV29-1 to TRBJ2-2; D remains ambiguous. Germline lookup yields CDR1 SQVTM and CDR2 ANQGSEA. CDR3 length equals 14 residues. With 7 bases removed from V and 3 bases from J, the gap between germline ends came to 15 bases. The CDR3 region is CSAWLGHDTGELFF. Written as DNA, the CDR3 is TGCAGCGCCTGGCTTGGGCATGACACCGGGGAGCTGTTTTTT.

This chain uses TRBV19 with TRBJ1-2; D ambiguous. This CDR3 contains 13 residues. The germline gives CDR1 LNHDA, CDR2 SQIVND (reference sequence). Deletions cut 9 bases from V and 0 bases from J, with 11 bases between. This CDR3 is CASLQDANYGYTF. The CDR3, as DNA: TGTGCCAGCCTTCAGGATGCTAACTATGGCTACACCTTC. The whole variable domain, remainder taken from reference TRBV19 and TRBJ1-2, is DGGITQSPKYLFRKEGQNVTLSCEQNLNHDAMYWYRQDPGQGLRLIYYSQIVNDFQKGDIAEGYSVSREKKESFPLTVTSAQKNPTAFYLCASLQDANYGYTFGSGTRLTVV.

In its sample, this clonotype was seen many times. In nucleotides, the CDR3 is TGTGCCAGCAGCCTTACCGGGACAGACACAGATACGCAGTATTTT. It yields the protein CASSLTGTDTDTQYF. V usage is TRBV7-2 and J usage is TRBJ2-3, with 7 bases matching TRBD1. The germline CDR1 and CDR2 sequences are SGHTA and FQGNSA. The CDR3 sequence is 15 residues long. Trimming took 5 bases from V and 2 from J; bases not matched to a gene: 7.

The chain recombines TRBV7-2 with TRBJ2-5; D is uncertain. Germline V lookup: CDR1 SGHTA, CDR2 FQGNSA. V lost 8 bases, J lost 1 base, and 11 bases lay in between. The CDR3 length is 13 residues. Written as DNA, the CDR3 is TGTGCCAGCGGTCGTCGGGCCCAAGAGACCCAGTACTTC. Translated: CASGRRAQETQYF. Looking up the rest from reference TRBV7-2 and TRBJ2-5 gives the full variable domain: GAGVSQSPSNKVTEKGKDVELRCDPISGHTALYWYRQSLGQGLEFLIYFQGNSAPDKSGLPSDRFSAERTGGSVSTLTIQRTQQEDSAVYLCASGRRAQETQYFGPGTRLLVL.

This sequence joins TRBV4-3 and TRBJ2-7, with 10 bases matching TRBD1. There are 16 residues in the CDR3. The V gene's germline CDR1 is LGHNA and CDR2 YSLEER. J was trimmed by 4 bases and V by 3 bases; bases with no gene match: 9. The CDR3 DNA follows: TGCGCCAGCAGCCAGGACCCCCGGGACAGGGGATACGAGCAGTACTTC. It codes for CASSQDPRDRGYEQYF.

V and J are TRBV4-1 and TRBJ1-5, with 8 bases aligning to TRBD1. The germline V gene has CDR1 MGHRA and CDR2 YSYEKL. Trimming took 1 base from V and 7 from J; bases not matched to a gene: 9. There are 16 residues in the CDR3. The CDR3 DNA sequence: TGCGCCAGCAGCCAAGGACGAGACAGGGGTGACCAGCCCCAGCATTTT. It is translated as CASSQGRDRGDQPQHF.